Listed below are T cell receptor beta chains from one sample, sequenced in a study of blood T cells in healthy people across ages. TCRdb ran MiXCR on the 5' RACE reads and lists one entry per CDR3 protein. In the table there are about 570,000 distinct CDR3 sequences, 27% of which are singletons. The material sequenced was blood. These receptors were taken from a woman between 70 and 85 years old in good health. Each CDR3 is given with its conserved first and last residue. The D gene is left open where the match is weak. Some rows have no size entry. The others give once, few or many, or a class for an expanded clone.

>TRBV7-2|TRBJ2-3|NA|few|16
CASSLGGTYGTDTQYF
TGTGCCAGCAGCTTAGGCGGTACTTATGGGACAGATACGCAGTATTTT
>TRBV19|TRBJ1-2|NA|NA|14
CASTRRGPNYGYTF
TGTGCCAGTACCAGGAGAGGTCCAAACTATGGCTACACCTTC
>TRBV6-6|TRBJ1-6|TRBD1|NA|16
CASRSRTGLSNSPLHF
TGTGCCAGCAGATCAAGGACAGGGTTGTCTAATTCACCCCTCCACTTT
>TRBV7-9|TRBJ2-1|TRBD2|few|16
CASSPDRLAGGNEQFF
TGTGCCAGCAGCCCGGACCGACTAGCGGGGGGCAATGAGCAGTTCTTC
>TRBV10-3|TRBJ2-5|NA|few|13
CAISLRDGETQYF
TGTGCCATCAGTTTGAGGGACGGAGAGACCCAGTACTTC
>TRBV6-2/TRBV6-3|TRBJ1-5|TRBD1|NA|14
CASGGGGPNQPQHF
TGTGCCAGCGGGGGAGGGGGCCCGAATCAGCCCCAGCATTTT
>TRBV4-3|TRBJ2-1|NA|NA|13
CASSQWRSPEQFF
TGCGCCAGCAGCCAGTGGAGGTCACCGGAACAGTTCTTC
>TRBV20-1|TRBJ2-7|TRBD2|NA|15
CSARDSRGGDYEQYF
TGCAGTGCTAGAGATTCTCGGGGGGGGGACTACGAGCAGTACTTC
>TRBV5-1|TRBJ2-1|NA|NA|14
CASSPGLILGEQFF
TGCGCCAGCAGCCCCGGACTGATTTTGGGTGAGCAGTTCTTC
>TRBV6-1|TRBJ2-1|NA|NA|13
CASRGPQYNEQFF
TGTGCCAGCAGGGGACCGCAATACAATGAGCAGTTCTTC
>TRBV10-3|TRBJ1-2|NA|NA|13
CAISESLTGENTF
TGTGCCATCAGTGAGTCCCTCACCGGCGAGAACACCTTC
>TRBV5-1|TRBJ2-1|TRBD2|few|15
CASSSNRGGKGEQFF
TGCGCCAGCAGCTCCAACCGGGGGGGCAAAGGTGAGCAGTTCTTC
>TRBV27|TRBJ1-1|NA|few|14
CASSLWGLNTEAFF
TGTGCCAGCAGTTTATGGGGGTTGAACACTGAAGCTTTCTTT
>TRBV10-2|TRBJ2-3|NA|NA|14
CASRASPLTDTQYF
TGCGCCAGCAGGGCGAGCCCTCTCACAGATACGCAGTATTTT
>TRBV7-2|TRBJ1-3|NA|NA|16
CASSSRSGYWRNTIYF
TGTGCCAGCAGCTCCCGGTCAGGGTACTGGCGAAACACCATATATTTT
>TRBV19|TRBJ1-4|NA|NA|15
CASSIQGQSNEKLFF
TGTGCCAGTAGTATCCAAGGACAGAGTAATGAAAAACTGTTTTTT